This TCR beta chain was identified in a study of T cell clusters in autoimmune cytopenias. Turning to this clonotype: Antigen: not known.

One tube held mixed TRB-A and TRB-B primer pools for touch-down PCR. TCRdb re-called the multiplex PCR reads and gives one entry per CDR3 protein, without DNA. In all, the sample yields around 4,000 distinct CDR3 sequences. Each sample's input was 250 ng genomic DNA, some 38,000 genome equivalents. Germline V gene data show CDR1 as SGHRS and CDR2 as YFSETQ. This CDR3 has 14 amino acids. Overall study findings and caveats: Healthy donors had about 2.8-fold more exclusive TRB clusters than active autoimmune hepatitis patients.

The J gene is TRBJ2-7, the V gene TRBV5-1; the TCRdb D gene call, TRBD2, has no DNA to confirm it. The sequence derives from a human donor with an autoimmune cytopenia or autoimmune hepatitis (not recorded which). Sequenced material: peripheral blood. CDR3 protein: CASSLGPSQVKQYF.